This is a list of T cell receptor beta chains from one sample in a study of vaccination effects on CD4 cells after COVID-19. Only in-frame clones appear in the TCRdb table, and some are missing; sequencing was by immunoSEQ multiplex PCR. The sample holds fewer than 25,000 clones, around 67% seen once. No antigens are known for them. The specimen comprised CD4+ T cells from PBMCs cultured with SARS-CoV-2 spike peptides, sampled after COVID-19 vaccination. These receptors were collected from a human donor who received a COVID-19 vaccine. Each CDR3 is given with its conserved first and last residue. D genes are given only for firm matches. Clone size is shown for a subset of rows, as once, few, many or a class of expanded clone.

abundance	j_gene	v_gene	d_gene	CDR3aa	CDR3nt
NA	TRBJ2-1	TRBV7-2	NA	CASSLSRLVRYNEQFF	TGTGCCAGCAGCTTATCCCGACTCGTCCGCTACAATGAGCAGTTCTTC
NA	TRBJ1-2	TRBV14	NA	CASSQASGVGYTF	TGTGCCAGCAGCCAAGCATCAGGGGTAGGCTACACCTTC
medium-sized	TRBJ1-1	TRBV19	NA	CASRLGTMNTEAFF	TGTGCCAGTAGACTTGGCACAATGAACACTGAAGCTTTCTTT
once	TRBJ1-6	TRBV21-1	NA	CASSNGRSGDRPNSPLHF	TGTGCCAGCAGCAATGGTCGGTCTGGGGACAGGCCCAATTCACCCCTCCACTTT
NA	TRBJ1-1	TRBV27	NA	CASNGRMATEAFF	TGTGCCAGCAACGGGAGAATGGCCACTGAAGCTTTCTTT
NA	TRBJ2-3	TRBV2	NA	CASSRDSDTQYF	TGTGCCAGCAGTAGGGACTCAGATACGCAGTATTTT
once	TRBJ1-1	TRBV6-5	NA	CASRVDRLMNTEAFF	TGTGCCAGCAGAGTAGACAGGTTGATGAACACTGAAGCTTTCTTT
NA	TRBJ2-1	TRBV19	TRBD2	CASSPISGNNEQFF	TGTGCCAGCAGCCCCATTAGCGGGAACAATGAGCAGTTCTTC
NA	TRBJ2-3	TRBV21-1	NA	CASSSHRDRGSDTQYF	TGTGCCAGCAGCTCGCACCGGGACAGGGGGTCGGATACGCAGTATTTT
NA	TRBJ1-6	TRBV5-1	TRBD1	CASSLGTGGSMSSYNSPLHF	TGCGCCAGCAGCTTGGGGACAGGGGGCTCAATGAGCTCCTATAATTCACCCCTCCACTTT
medium-sized	TRBJ2-1	TRBV10-1	TRBD2	CASRDTRTSGNNEQFF	TGCGCCAGCAGAGACACCCGGACTAGCGGTAACAATGAGCAGTTCTTC
NA	TRBJ2-3	TRBV24-1	NA	CATSDVGGDTQYF	TGTGCCACCAGTGATGTGGGGGGAGATACGCAGTATTTT
once	TRBJ1-4	TRBV5-5	TRBD1	CASSLATGAGNEKLFF	TGTGCCAGCAGCTTGGCGACAGGGGCAGGTAATGAAAAACTGTTTTTT
NA	TRBJ1-1	TRBV5-1	TRBD1	CASSLDYFKSRGPTEAFF	TGCGCCAGCAGCTTGGACTATTTTAAGTCGAGGGGGCCCACTGAAGCTTTCTTT
NA	TRBJ2-7	TRBV27	TRBD2	CASSRKRESSYEQYF	TGTGCCAGCAGTCGGAAGCGGGAGAGTTCCTACGAGCAGTACTTC
NA	TRBJ2-7	TRBV2	TRBD2	CASSASGGLSYEQYF	TGTGCCAGCAGTGCCAGCGGGGGCCTTTCCTACGAGCAGTACTTC
NA	TRBJ2-3	TRBV5-1	NA	CASTSVLGTDTQYF	TGCGCCAGCACCTCAGTACTGGGCACAGATACGCAGTATTTT
few	TRBJ2-1	TRBV7-9	NA	CASSLEGEQFF	TGTGCCAGCAGCCTAGAGGGTGAGCAGTTCTTC
NA	TRBJ1-3	TRBV19	TRBD1	CASSLGTGFPFYSGNTIYF	TGTGCCAGTAGCCTGGGGACAGGGTTCCCCTTTTACTCTGGAAACACCATATATTTT
NA	TRBJ2-7	TRBV5-1	NA	CASSLTEPYEQYF	TGCGCCAGCAGCTTGACGGAACCCTACGAGCAGTACTTC
medium-sized	TRBJ1-5	TRBV27	NA	CASRSDSEGFRQPQHF	TGTGCCAGCAGGTCCGACAGTGAAGGTTTTCGTCAGCCCCAGCATTTT
NA	TRBJ2-1	TRBV18	NA	CASSLSGRRNEQFF	TGTGCCAGCTCACTGTCGGGCCGGAGGAATGAGCAGTTCTTC
NA	TRBJ2-2	TRBV5-1	TRBD1	CASSLRGHNTGELFF	TGCGCCAGCAGCTTGAGGGGGCATAACACCGGGGAGCTGTTTTTT
NA	TRBJ2-1	TRBV10-3	TRBD2	CAITKSGGSYNEQFF	TGTGCCATCACCAAAAGCGGGGGATCCTACAATGAGCAGTTCTTC
NA	TRBJ2-1	TRBV6-5	NA	CASDLSYNEQFF	TGTGCCAGCGACCTCTCCTACAATGAGCAGTTCTTC
NA	TRBJ2-3	TRBV29-1	NA	CSVAGRARGDTQYF	TGCAGCGTTGCTGGGCGCGCCCGAGGTGATACGCAGTATTTT
NA	TRBJ1-5	TRBV6-1	NA	CASSETGNNQPQHF	TGTGCCAGCAGTGAAACAGGGAATAATCAGCCCCAGCATTTT
NA	TRBJ1-1	TRBV30	TRBD1	CAWKIQGTNTEAFF	TGTGCCTGGAAAATACAGGGGACGAACACTGAAGCTTTCTTT
NA	TRBJ1-2	TRBV7-2	TRBD1	CASSLKGTGGYTF	TGTGCCAGCAGCTTAAAGGGGACAGGGGGCTACACCTTC
NA	TRBJ2-4	TRBV29-1	NA	CSVDIGWAPSSQNIQYF	TGCAGCGTTGATATCGGGTGGGCTCCTTCTAGCCAAAACATTCAGTACTTC
NA	TRBJ2-3	TRBV5-1	TRBD1	CASSLEGRGPDTQYF	TGCGCCAGCAGCTTGGAGGGCAGGGGGCCAGATACGCAGTATTTT
NA	TRBJ1-4	TRBV6-5	TRBD1	CASSYSSRGVVKLFF	TGTGCCAGCAGTTACTCCTCCAGGGGGGTTGTAAAACTGTTTTTT
NA	TRBJ1-6	TRBV27	TRBD1	CASTQLGTGVSPLHF	TGTGCCAGCACTCAACTCGGGACAGGGGTTTCACCCCTCCACTTT
NA	TRBJ2-5	TRBV3-1/TRBV3-2	NA	CASSQERETQYF	TGTGCCAGCAGCCAAGAACGGGAGACCCAGTACTTC
few	TRBJ1-3	TRBV9	NA	CASSVGSIAGNTIYF	TGTGCCAGCAGCGTAGGGTCGATAGCTGGAAACACCATATATTTT
NA	TRBJ2-5	TRBV11-3	NA	CASSSRQDQETQYF	TGTGCCAGCAGCTCCCGACAGGACCAAGAGACCCAGTACTTC
NA	TRBJ1-3	TRBV14	NA	CASSQSWTGNTIYF	TGTGCCAGCAGCCAATCATGGACTGGAAACACCATATATTTT
few	TRBJ1-4	TRBV2	NA	CASSDGGRGEKLFF	TGTGCCAGCAGTGATGGTGGTAGAGGGGAAAAACTGTTTTTT
few	TRBJ1-1	TRBV30	NA	CAWSMEFMTEAFF	TGTGCCTGGAGTATGGAGTTTATGACTGAAGCTTTCTTT
NA	TRBJ2-6	TRBV18	NA	CASSQGPLVSGANVLTF	TGTGCCAGCTCACAGGGACCCCTTGTCTCTGGGGCCAACGTCCTGACTTTC
NA	TRBJ1-2	TRBV18	TRBD1	CASSERQGAVYGYTF	TGTGCCAGCTCGGAACGACAGGGGGCCGTCTATGGCTACACCTTC
once	TRBJ2-7	TRBV10-1	TRBD2	CASGSAGDKYF	TGCGCCAGCGGAAGCGCGGGAGACAAGTACTTC
NA	TRBJ1-3	TRBV5-8	NA	CASSLRGNLRNTIYF	TGTGCCAGCAGCTTGCGCGGGAACCTCAGAAACACCATATATTTT
NA	TRBJ2-3	TRBV7-8	NA	CASSLRSGPKITDTQYF	TGTGCCAGCAGCTTAAGGTCAGGGCCCAAAATCACAGATACGCAGTATTTT
NA	TRBJ2-3	TRBV5-4	NA	CASSLGRIGGSHSRTDTQYF	TGTGCCAGCAGCTTGGGAAGAATAGGGGGGTCCCACTCCCGCACAGATACGCAGTATTTT
NA	TRBJ2-7	TRBV18	TRBD1	CASSPTDRGWYEQYF	TGTGCCAGCTCACCTACCGACAGGGGATGGTACGAGCAGTACTTC
NA	TRBJ2-3	TRBV6-4	TRBD2	CASSPGLATDTQYF	TGTGCCAGCAGCCCGGGACTAGCCACAGATACGCAGTATTTT
NA	TRBJ1-6	TRBV24-1	TRBD1	CATSDRVRDRASPLHF	TGTGCCACCAGTGATCGCGTCAGGGACAGGGCTTCACCCCTCCACTTT
NA	TRBJ1-6	TRBV5-6	NA	CASSLPLNSPLHF	TGTGCCAGCAGCCTGCCCCTCAATTCACCCCTCCACTTT
few	TRBJ2-5	TRBV10-1	NA	CASSESQGRETQYF	TGCGCCAGCAGTGAGTCGCAGGGGCGAGAGACCCAGTACTTC